This T cell receptor beta chain was identified in a study of blood T cell repertoires in COVID-19. Data came from immunoSEQ multiplex PCR; TCRdb stores just in-frame clones and leaves some out. The repertoire holds some 390,000 clones, with roughly 86% as singletons. In germline, CDR1 is SEHNR, CDR2 FQNEAQ (reference sequence). The CDR3 has 12 residues. The V gene lost 8 bases and the J gene lost 6 bases, with 12 bases spanning the gap. Sample: PBMCs or T cells enriched from blood (not recorded which). This chain connects TRBV7-9 to TRBJ2-3, with D possibly being TRBD2 (6 bases). This receptor was obtained from a woman in her 30s who had recovered from COVID-19. The CDR3 loop is CASPLAWDTQYF. The DNA of the CDR3 is TGTGCCAGCCCCCTAGCGTGGGATACGCAGTATTTT.